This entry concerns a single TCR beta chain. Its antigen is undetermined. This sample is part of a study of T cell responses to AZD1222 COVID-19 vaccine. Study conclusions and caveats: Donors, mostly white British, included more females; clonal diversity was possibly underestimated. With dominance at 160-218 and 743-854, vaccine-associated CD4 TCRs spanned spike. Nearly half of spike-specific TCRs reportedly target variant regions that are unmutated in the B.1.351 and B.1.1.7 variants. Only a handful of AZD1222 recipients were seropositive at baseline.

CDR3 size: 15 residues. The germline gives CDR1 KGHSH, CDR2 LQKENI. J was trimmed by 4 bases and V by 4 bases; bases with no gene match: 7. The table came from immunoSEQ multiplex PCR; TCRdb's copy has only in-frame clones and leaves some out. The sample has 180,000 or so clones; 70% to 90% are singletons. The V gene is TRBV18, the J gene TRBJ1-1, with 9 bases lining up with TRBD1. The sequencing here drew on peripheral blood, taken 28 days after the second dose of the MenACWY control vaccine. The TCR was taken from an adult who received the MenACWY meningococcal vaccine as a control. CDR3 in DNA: TGTGCCAGCTCACTGGGACAGGGACTTGTCACTGAAGCTTTCTTT. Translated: CASSLGQGLVTEAFF.